The T cell receptor beta chain under discussion was sequenced for a study of Graves' ophthalmopathy and Graves' hyperthyroidism. Study information: Cases classed as stable hyperthyroidism had no ophthalmopathy within 18 months of follow-up.

General study points: The model flagged ophthalmopathy progression at 65% to 71% sensitivity and around 72% specificity.

The sample holds many counts of this clonotype. Antigen specificity is unknown. The authors amplified TCR beta CDR3 regions from RNA transcripts. First-round RT-PCR used HTBI primers; second-round multiplex PCR followed. TCRdb reprocessed the multiplex PCR reads via MiXCR and lists one record per CDR3 protein. The sample consists of 500,000 to 600,000 distinct CDR3 sequences, 39% of them appearing once. Other autoimmune disease, uncontrolled infection, pregnancy and lactation led to exclusion. As diagnostic evidence, clinical symptoms, serum thyroxine, TRAb, thyroid ultrasound and orbital computed tomography were relied upon. Trimming cost V 6 bases and J 10 bases; bases outside gene matches: 7. Germline V gives CDR1 SQVTM, CDR2 ANQGSEA. The CDR3 totals 11 residues.

V gene TRBV29-1 combines with J gene TRBJ1-1, with 8 bases lining up with TRBD1. This clonotype originated in an adult man with Graves' hyperthyroidism. The sequenced material came from peripheral blood or thyroid tissue (not recorded which). The CDR3 region is CSVQGAVGAFF. CDR3 in DNA: TGCAGCGTCCAGGGGGCTGTAGGAGCTTTCTTT.